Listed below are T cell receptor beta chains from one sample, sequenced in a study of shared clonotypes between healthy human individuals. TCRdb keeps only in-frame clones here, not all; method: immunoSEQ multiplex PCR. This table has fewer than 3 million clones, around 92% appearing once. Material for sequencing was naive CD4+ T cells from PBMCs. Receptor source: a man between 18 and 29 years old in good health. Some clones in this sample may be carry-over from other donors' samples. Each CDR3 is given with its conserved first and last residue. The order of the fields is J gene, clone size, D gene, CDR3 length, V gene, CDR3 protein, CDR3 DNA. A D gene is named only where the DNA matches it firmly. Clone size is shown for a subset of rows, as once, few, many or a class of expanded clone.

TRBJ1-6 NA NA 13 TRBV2 CASSRGSDSPLHF TGTGCCAGCAGTAGGGGGAGCGATTCACCCCTCCACTTT
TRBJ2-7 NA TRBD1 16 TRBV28 CASKTPTGQGAYEQYF TGTGCCAGCAAGACCCCCACCGGACAGGGGGCCTACGAGCAGTACTTC
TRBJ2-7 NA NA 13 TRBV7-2 CASSSPGPNEQYF TGTGCCAGCAGCTCCCCGGGGCCCAACGAGCAGTACTTC
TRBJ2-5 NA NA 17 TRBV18 CASSPRGFVQGQETQYF TGTGCCAGCTCACCACGAGGGTTCGTACAGGGCCAGGAGACCCAGTACTTC
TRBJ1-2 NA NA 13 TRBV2 CASSLDNTYGYTF TGTGCCAGCAGTCTCGACAATACCTATGGCTACACCTTC
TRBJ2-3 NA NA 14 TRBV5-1 CASSLEGSGDTQYF TGCGCCAGCAGCTTGGAAGGGTCTGGTGATACGCAGTATTTT
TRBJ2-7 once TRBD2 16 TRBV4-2 CASSQDRLAGYSEQYF TGTGCCAGCAGCCAAGATCGGCTAGCGGGATACTCCGAGCAGTACTTC
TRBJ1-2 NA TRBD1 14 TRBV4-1 CASSQGPTGLGYTF TGCGCCAGCAGCCAGGGACCGACAGGGCTTGGCTACACCTTC
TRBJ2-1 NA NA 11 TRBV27 CASSDRDEQFF TGTGCCAGCAGCGATAGGGATGAGCAGTTCTTC
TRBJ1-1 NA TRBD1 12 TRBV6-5 CASSQGQGGAFF TGTGCCAGCAGTCAGGGACAGGGAGGAGCTTTCTTT
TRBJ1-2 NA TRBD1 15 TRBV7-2 CASSPIGTAGYGYTF TGTGCCAGCAGCCCAATCGGGACAGCCGGCTATGGCTACACCTTC
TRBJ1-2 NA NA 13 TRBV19 CASSRDLNYGYTF TGTGCCAGTAGTAGGGACCTCAACTATGGCTACACCTTC
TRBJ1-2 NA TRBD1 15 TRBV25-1 CASSGPDRGYYGYTF TGTGCCAGCAGTGGTCCGGACAGGGGGTATTATGGCTACACCTTC
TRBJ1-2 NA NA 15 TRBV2 CASSAGPEANYGYTF TGTGCCAGCAGTGCTGGGCCCGAGGCGAACTATGGCTACACCTTC
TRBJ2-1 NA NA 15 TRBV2 CASSLRAVDYNEQFF TGTGCCAGCAGCCTCCGGGCGGTCGATTACAATGAGCAGTTCTTC
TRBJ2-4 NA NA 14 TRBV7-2 CASSLGGTKNIQYF TGTGCCAGCAGCTTAGGGGGGACCAAAAACATTCAGTACTTC
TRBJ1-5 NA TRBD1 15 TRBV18 CASSPGQIGNQPQHF TGTGCCAGCTCCCCGGGACAGATAGGCAATCAGCCCCAGCATTTT
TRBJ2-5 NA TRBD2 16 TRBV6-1 CASSVLAGGNQETQYF TGTGCCAGCAGTGTGCTAGCGGGAGGGAATCAAGAGACCCAGTACTTC
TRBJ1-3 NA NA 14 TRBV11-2 CASSQHRVGNTIYF TGTGCCAGCAGCCAACACAGGGTTGGAAACACCATATATTTT
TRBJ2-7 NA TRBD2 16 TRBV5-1 CASSSGLAGSIYEQYF TGCGCCAGCAGCTCCGGACTAGCGGGCTCCATTTACGAGCAGTACTTC
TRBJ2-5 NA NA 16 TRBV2 CASSRVGLEIQETQYF TGTGCCAGCAGTCGGGTGGGACTCGAAATCCAAGAGACCCAGTACTTC
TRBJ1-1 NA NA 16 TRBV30 CALHAPDGGLNTEAFF TGTGCCCTACACGCTCCGGACGGCGGATTGAACACTGAAGCTTTCTTT
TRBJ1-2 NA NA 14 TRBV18 CASSPGRDHYGYTF TGTGCCAGCTCACCAGGCAGGGATCACTATGGCTACACCTTC
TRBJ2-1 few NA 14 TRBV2 CASSELATANEQFF TGTGCCAGCAGTGAACTAGCGACCGCAAATGAGCAGTTCTTC
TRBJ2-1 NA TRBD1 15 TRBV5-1 CASSQGQAAYNEQFF TGCGCCAGCAGCCAGGGACAGGCAGCCTACAATGAGCAGTTCTTC
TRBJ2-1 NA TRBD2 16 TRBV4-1 CASSQDGRGDHNEQFF TGCGCCAGCAGCCAAGATGGGCGGGGGGATCACAATGAGCAGTTCTTC
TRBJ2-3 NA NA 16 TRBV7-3 CASSLLSGSNTDTQYF TGTGCCAGCAGCTTATTGAGCGGGTCAAACACAGATACGCAGTATTTT
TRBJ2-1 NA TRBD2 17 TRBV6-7 CASSYCREGDPYNEQFF TGTGCCAGCAGTTACTGCCGGGAGGGAGATCCCTACAATGAGCAGTTCTTC
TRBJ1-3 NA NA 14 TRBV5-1 CASSLNYAGNTIYF TGCGCCAGCAGCTTAAACTATGCTGGAAACACCATATATTTT
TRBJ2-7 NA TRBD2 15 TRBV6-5 CASSYSAGEDYEQYF TGTGCCAGCAGTTACTCGGCGGGGGAGGACTACGAGCAGTACTTC
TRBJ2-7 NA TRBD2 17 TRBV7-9 CASSLGQLQSGRTEQYF TGTGCCAGCAGCTTAGGCCAGTTGCAGAGCGGGAGGACCGAGCAGTACTTC
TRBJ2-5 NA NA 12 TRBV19 CASSQIVGTQYF TGTGCCAGTAGCCAAATCGTAGGTACCCAGTACTTC
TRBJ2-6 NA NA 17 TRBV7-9 CASSLVRGRSGANVLTF TGTGCCAGCAGCTTAGTTCGGGGGCGCTCTGGGGCCAACGTCCTGACTTTC
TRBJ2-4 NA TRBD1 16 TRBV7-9 CASSLVGQGASNIQYF TGTGCCAGCAGCTTAGTAGGGCAGGGGGCCTCAAACATTCAGTACTTC
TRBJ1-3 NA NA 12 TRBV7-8 CASSLELDTIYF TGTGCCAGCAGCTTAGAATTGGACACCATATATTTT
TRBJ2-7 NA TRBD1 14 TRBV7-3 CASSSGTGSREQYF TGTGCCAGCAGCTCCGGGACAGGGTCGCGCGAGCAGTACTTC
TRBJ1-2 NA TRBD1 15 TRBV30 CAWSVLGTGGSGYTF TGTGCCTGGAGTGTATTGGGGACAGGGGGCTCTGGCTACACCTTC
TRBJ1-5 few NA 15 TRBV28 CASKGWGQGGQPQHF TGTGCCAGCAAGGGTTGGGGCCAGGGTGGTCAGCCCCAGCATTTT
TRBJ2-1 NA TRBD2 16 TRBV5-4 CASSSWGGSSYNEQFF TGTGCCAGCAGCTCCTGGGGAGGGAGCTCCTACAATGAGCAGTTCTTC
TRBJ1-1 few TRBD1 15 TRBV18 CASSQGQGSVTEAFF TGTGCCAGCTCACAGGGACAGGGAAGTGTTACTGAAGCTTTCTTT
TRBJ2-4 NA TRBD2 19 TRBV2 CASSEKLAGGALAKNIQYF TGTGCCAGCAGTGAAAAGTTAGCGGGCGGAGCTTTAGCCAAAAACATTCAGTACTTC
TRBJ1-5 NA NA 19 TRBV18 CASSPETAASLHSNQPQHF TGTGCCAGCTCACCAGAGACAGCCGCATCATTACATAGCAATCAGCCCCAGCATTTT